This TCR beta chain was identified during a study of shared clonotypes between healthy human individuals. V dropped 6 bases and J dropped 7 bases, with 19 bases sitting between them. The CDR3 extends over 16 amino acids. From germline, CDR1 is MDHEN and CDR2 SYDVKM. Caucasian adults living in Nashville, Tennessee, provided all samples. Splitting the CD4+ cells yielded a CD45RA+ naive subset and a CD45RA-negative memory subset. The table came from immunoSEQ multiplex PCR; TCRdb's copy has only in-frame clones and leaves some out. The table includes millions of clones, approximately 90% detected once. The sequenced sample was naive CD4+ T cells sorted from blood. Subset given: CD45RA+ positively selected. This sequence originates from a man younger than 35 in good health. The genes are TRBV28 and TRBJ1-6; TRBD1 is a possible D gene (5 bases). CDR3 sequence: CASSLRVGTENSPLHF. The DNA for the CDR3 is TGTGCCAGCAGCCTGCGGGTCGGGACCGAAAATTCACCCCTCCACTTT.